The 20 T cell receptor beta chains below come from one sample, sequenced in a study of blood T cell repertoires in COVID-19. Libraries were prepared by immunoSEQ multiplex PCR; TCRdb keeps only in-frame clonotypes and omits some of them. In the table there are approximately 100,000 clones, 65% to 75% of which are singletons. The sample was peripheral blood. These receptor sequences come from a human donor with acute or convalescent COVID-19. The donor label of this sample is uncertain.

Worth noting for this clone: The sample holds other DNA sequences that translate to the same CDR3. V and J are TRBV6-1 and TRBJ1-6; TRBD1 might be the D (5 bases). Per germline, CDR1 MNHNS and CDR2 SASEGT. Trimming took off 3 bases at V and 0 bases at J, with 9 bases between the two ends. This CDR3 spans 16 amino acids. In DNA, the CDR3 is TGTGCCAGCAGTGACCGGGGGGACTCCTATAATTCACCCCTCCACTTT. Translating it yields CASSDRGDSYNSPLHF.

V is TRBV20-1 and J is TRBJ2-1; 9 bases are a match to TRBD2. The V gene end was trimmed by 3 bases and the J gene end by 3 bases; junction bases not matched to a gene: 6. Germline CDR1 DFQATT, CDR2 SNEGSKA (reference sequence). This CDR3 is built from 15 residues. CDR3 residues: CSASGGGASYNEQFF. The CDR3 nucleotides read TGCAGTGCTAGTGGCGGGGGGGCCAGCTACAATGAGCAGTTCTTC.

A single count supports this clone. DNA for the CDR3: TGTGCCAGCAGCGAAGCAGGGGGGAACACTGAAGCTTTCTTT. This codes for CASSEAGGNTEAFF. The rearrangement joins TRBV9 to TRBJ1-1; 7 positions agree with TRBD1. The trim removed 3 bases at V and 1 base at J, leaving 3 bases unmatched. CDR3 length: 14 residues. Germline loops: CDR1 SGDLS, CDR2 YYNGEE.

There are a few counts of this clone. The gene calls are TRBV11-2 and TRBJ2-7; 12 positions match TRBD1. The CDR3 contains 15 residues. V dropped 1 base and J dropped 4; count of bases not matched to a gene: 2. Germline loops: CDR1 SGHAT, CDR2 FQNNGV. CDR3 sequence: CASSLGDRGQYEQYV. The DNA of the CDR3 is TGTGCCAGCAGCTTAGGGGACAGGGGGCAATACGAGCAGTACGTC.

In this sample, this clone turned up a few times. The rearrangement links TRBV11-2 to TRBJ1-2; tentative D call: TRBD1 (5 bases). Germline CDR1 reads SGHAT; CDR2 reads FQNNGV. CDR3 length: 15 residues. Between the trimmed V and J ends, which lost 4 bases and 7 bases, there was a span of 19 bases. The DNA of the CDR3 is TGTGCCAGCAGCTCCATGCAGGGTTCCGGTGGTGGCTACACCTTC. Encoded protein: CASSSMQGSGGGYTF.

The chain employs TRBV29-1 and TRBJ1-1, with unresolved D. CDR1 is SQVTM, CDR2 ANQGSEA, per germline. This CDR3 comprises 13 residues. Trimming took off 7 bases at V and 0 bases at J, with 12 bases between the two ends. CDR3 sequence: CSGLPGLNTEAFF. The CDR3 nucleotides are TGCAGCGGGCTTCCAGGTCTGAACACTGAAGCTTTCTTT.

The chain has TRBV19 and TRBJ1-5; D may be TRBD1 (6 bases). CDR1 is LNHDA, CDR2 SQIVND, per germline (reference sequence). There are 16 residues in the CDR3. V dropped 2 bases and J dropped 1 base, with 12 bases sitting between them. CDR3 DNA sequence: TGTGCCAGTAGTATACCGCTAGGACAGAGCAATCAGCCCCAGCATTTT. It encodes CASSIPLGQSNQPQHF.

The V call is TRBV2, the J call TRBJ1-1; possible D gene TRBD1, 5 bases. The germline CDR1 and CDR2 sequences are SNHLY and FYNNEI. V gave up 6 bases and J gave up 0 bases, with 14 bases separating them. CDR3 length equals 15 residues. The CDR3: CASSTRVTMNTEAFF. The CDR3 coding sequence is TGTGCCAGCAGCACCAGGGTTACGATGAACACTGAAGCTTTCTTT. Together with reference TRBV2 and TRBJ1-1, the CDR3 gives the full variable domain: EPEVTQTPSHQVTQMGQEVILRCVPISNHLYFYWYRQILGQKVEFLVSFYNNEISEKSEIFDDQFSVERPDGSNFTLKIRSTKLEDSAMYFCASSTRVTMNTEAFFGQGTRLTVV.

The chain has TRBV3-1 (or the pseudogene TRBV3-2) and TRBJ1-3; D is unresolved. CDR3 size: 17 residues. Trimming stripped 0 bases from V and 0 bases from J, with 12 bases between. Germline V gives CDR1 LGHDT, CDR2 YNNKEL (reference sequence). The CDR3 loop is CASSQDGRAYSGNTIYF. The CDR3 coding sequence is TGTGCCAGCAGCCAAGATGGGAGGGCGTACTCTGGAAACACCATATATTTT.

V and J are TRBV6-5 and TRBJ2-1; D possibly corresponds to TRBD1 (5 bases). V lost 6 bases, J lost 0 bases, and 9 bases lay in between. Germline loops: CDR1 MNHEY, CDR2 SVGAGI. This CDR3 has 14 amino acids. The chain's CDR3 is CASSQGASYNEQFF. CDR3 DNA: TGTGCCAGCAGCCAGGGCGCCTCCTACAATGAGCAGTTCTTC.

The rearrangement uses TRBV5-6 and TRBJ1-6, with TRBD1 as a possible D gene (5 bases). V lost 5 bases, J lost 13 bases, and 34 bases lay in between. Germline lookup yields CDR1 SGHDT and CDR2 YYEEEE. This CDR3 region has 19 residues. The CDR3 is CASSSMGRGNIHRTGPLHF. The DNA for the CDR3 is TGTGCCAGCAGTTCTATGGGGCGAGGAAATATTCATCGCACGGGTCCCCTCCACTTT.

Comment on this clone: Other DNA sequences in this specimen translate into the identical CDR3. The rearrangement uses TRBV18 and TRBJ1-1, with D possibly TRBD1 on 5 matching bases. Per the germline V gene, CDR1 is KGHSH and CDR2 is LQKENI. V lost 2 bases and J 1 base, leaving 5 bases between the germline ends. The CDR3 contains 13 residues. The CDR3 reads CASSPGQNTEAFF. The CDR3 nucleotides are TGTGCCAGCTCACCAGGACAGAACACTGAAGCTTTCTTT. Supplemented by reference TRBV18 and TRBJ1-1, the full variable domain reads NAGVMQNPRHLVRRRGQEARLRCSPMKGHSHVYWYRQLPEEGLKFMVYLQKENIIDESGMPKERFSAEFPKEGPSILRIQQVVRGDSAAYFCASSPGQNTEAFFGQGTRLTVV.

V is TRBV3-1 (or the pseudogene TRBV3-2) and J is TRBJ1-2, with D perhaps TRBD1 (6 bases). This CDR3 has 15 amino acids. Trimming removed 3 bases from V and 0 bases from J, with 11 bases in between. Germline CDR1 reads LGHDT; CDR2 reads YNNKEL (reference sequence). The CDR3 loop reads CASSQGAQANYGYTF. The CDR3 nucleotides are TGTGCCAGCAGCCAGGGGGCCCAAGCTAACTATGGCTACACCTTC.

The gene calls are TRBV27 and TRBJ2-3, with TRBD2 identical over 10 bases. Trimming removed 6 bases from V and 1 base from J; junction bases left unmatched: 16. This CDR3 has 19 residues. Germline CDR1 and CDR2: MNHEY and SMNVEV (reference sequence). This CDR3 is CASRGWRLAGGRGTDTQYF. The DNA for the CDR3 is TGTGCCAGCAGGGGGTGGAGGTTAGCGGGGGGCCGGGGCACAGATACGCAGTATTTT.

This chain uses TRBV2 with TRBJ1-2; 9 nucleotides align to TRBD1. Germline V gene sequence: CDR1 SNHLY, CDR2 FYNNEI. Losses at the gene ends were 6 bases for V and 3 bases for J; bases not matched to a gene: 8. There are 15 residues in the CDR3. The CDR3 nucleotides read TGTGCCAGCAGGCACCGGACAGGGGCCGACTATGGCTACACCTTC. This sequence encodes CASRHRTGADYGYTF. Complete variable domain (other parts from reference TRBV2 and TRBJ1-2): EPEVTQTPSHQVTQMGQEVILRCVPISNHLYFYWYRQILGQKVEFLVSFYNNEISEKSEIFDDQFSVERPDGSNFTLKIRSTKLEDSAMYFCASRHRTGADYGYTFGSGTRLTVV.

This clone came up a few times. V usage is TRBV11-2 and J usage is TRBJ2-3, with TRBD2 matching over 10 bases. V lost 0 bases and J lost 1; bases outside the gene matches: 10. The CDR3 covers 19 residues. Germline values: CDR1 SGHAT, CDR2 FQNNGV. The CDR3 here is CASSLDTSGLAGGTDTQYF. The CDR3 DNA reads TGTGCCAGCAGCTTAGACACATCCGGGCTAGCGGGGGGCACAGATACGCAGTATTTT.

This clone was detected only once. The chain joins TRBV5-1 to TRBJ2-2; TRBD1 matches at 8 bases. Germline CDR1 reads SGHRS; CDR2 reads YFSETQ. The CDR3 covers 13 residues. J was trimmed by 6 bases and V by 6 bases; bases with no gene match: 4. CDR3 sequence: CASIGQGSGELFF. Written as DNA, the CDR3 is TGCGCCAGCATCGGACAGGGATCCGGGGAGCTGTTTTTT.

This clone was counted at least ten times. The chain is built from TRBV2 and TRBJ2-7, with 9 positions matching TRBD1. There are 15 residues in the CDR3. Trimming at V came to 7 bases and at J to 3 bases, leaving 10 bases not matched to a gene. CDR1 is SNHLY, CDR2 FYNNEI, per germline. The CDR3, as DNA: TGTGCCAGCACGAAATACGGACAGGGGAACTACGAGCAGTACTTC. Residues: CASTKYGQGNYEQYF.

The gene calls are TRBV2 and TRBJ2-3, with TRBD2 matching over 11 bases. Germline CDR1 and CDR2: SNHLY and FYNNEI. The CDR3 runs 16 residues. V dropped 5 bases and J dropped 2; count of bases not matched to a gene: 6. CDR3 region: CASSNSGGAYTDTQYF. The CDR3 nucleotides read TGTGCCAGCAGTAATAGCGGGGGGGCTTACACAGATACGCAGTATTTT.

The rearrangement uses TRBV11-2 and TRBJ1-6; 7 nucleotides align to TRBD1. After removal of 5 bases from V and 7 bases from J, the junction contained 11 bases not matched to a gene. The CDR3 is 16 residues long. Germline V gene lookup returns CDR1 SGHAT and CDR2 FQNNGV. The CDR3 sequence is CASSLRQGQGNSPLHF. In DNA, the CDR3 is TGTGCCAGCAGCCTAAGACAGGGACAAGGCAATTCACCCCTCCACTTT.